The 15 T cell receptor beta chains presented below share a single source sample, sequenced in a study of cytomegalovirus exposure and HLA in healthy donors. Primers included in the PCR were 60 Vbeta and 13 Jbeta primers. The repertoire was sequenced with immunoSEQ multiplex PCR; TCRdb's copy has only in-frame clones and lacks some. Of about 190,000 clones in the sample, more than 75% were seen once. Sequencing was done on a sample of PBMCs. The receptors shown here come from a woman aged 18 to 35 in good health and CMV-seronegative.

The rearrangement uses TRBV4-2 and TRBJ1-2, with 11 bases aligning to TRBD1. Germline V gene data show CDR1 as LGHNA and CDR2 as YNFKEQ. The CDR3 spans 19 residues. V gave up 3 bases and J gave up 3 bases; unmatched junction bases: 15. CDR3 DNA: TGTGCCAGCAGCCAGGCCCCCGGGACAGGGGGTGTCGGGGACTATGGCTACACCTTC. Translated, it gives CASSQAPGTGGVGDYGYTF.

Concerning this clone: Its ends do not fully match the called genes, so a read error is possible. V is TRBV7-9 and J is TRBJ1-3; the D is unclear. The CDR3 consists of 15 residues. From germline, CDR1 is SEHNR and CDR2 FQNEAQ (reference sequence). The CDR3 spells CASSLGRSSGSTIYF. For the CDR3, the DNA is TGTGCCAGCAGCTTAGGACGGAGCTCTGGAAGCACCATATATTTT.

The V call is TRBV27, the J call TRBJ2-7; tentatively, D is TRBD1 (5 bases). The CDR3 is 14 residues long. Trimming removed 5 bases at V and 0 bases at J, with 11 bases between. In germline, CDR1 is MNHEY, CDR2 SMNVEV (reference sequence). The CDR3 sequence: CASSPRQSSYEQYF. The CDR3 region has the DNA TGTGCCAGCAGTCCCCGACAGAGCTCCTACGAGCAGTACTTC.

The genes are TRBV5-4 and TRBJ2-7; TRBD1 aligns across 10 bases. This CDR3 has 14 amino acids. Germline V gene lookup returns CDR1 SGHNT and CDR2 YYREEE (reference sequence). V lost 3 bases to trimming and J lost 7 bases; unmatched junction nucleotides: 7. The CDR3 protein is CASSSGQGVWEQYF. CDR3 coding DNA: TGTGCCAGCAGCTCCGGACAGGGGGTGTGGGAGCAGTACTTC.

V usage is TRBV7-2 and J usage is TRBJ2-7, with D perhaps matching TRBD2 (5 bases). Trimming removed 2 bases from V and 2 bases from J, with 13 bases in between. The CDR3 sequence is 15 residues long. From germline, CDR1 is SGHTA and CDR2 FQGNSA. CDR3 bases: TGTGCCAGCAGCTTAAACCAGCGGTCCACCTACGAGCAGTACTTC. It codes for CASSLNQRSTYEQYF.

This clone occurred a few times. The rearrangement joins TRBV6-6 to TRBJ1-6; D possibly corresponds to TRBD1 (6 bases). CDR1 and CDR2 (germline): MNHNY, SVGAGI (reference sequence). Trimming shortened V by 8 bases and J by 14 bases, and 28 bases separated the two germline ends. The CDR3 spans 16 residues. CDR3 protein: CASLPPQGRRLIALHF. CDR3 DNA: TGTGCCAGCCTCCCTCCCCAGGGGCGGCGCCTAATAGCCCTCCACTTT.

This sequence joins TRBV4-1 and TRBJ1-4; 7 nucleotides agree with TRBD1. This CDR3 has 15 amino acids. Germline lookup yields CDR1 MGHRA and CDR2 YSYEKL. V shed 1 base, J shed 2 bases, and the junction held 1 base outside the gene matches. The CDR3: CASSQGDSTNEKLFF. CDR3 DNA sequence: TGCGCCAGCAGCCAAGGGGACAGCACTAATGAAAAACTGTTTTTT.

The chain links TRBV19 to TRBJ1-2; TRBD1 aligns across 7 bases. The V and J ends lost 0 bases and 4 bases, in that order; junction bases with no gene match: 5. The germline CDR1 and CDR2 sequences are LNHDA and SQIVND (reference sequence). The CDR3 length is 15 residues. In DNA, the CDR3 is TGTGCCAGTAGTATAGACGACAGGGCTATCTATGGCTACACCTTC. Translated: CASSIDDRAIYGYTF. Variable domain in full (rest from reference TRBV19 and TRBJ1-2): DGGITQSPKYLFRKEGQNVTLSCEQNLNHDAMYWYRQDPGQGLRLIYYSQIVNDFQKGDIAEGYSVSREKKESFPLTVTSAQKNPTAFYLCASSIDDRAIYGYTFGSGTRLTVV.

The chain couples TRBV2 to TRBJ2-2; perhaps TRBD1 as D (5 bases). CDR3 size: 14 residues. The germline V gene encodes CDR1 SNHLY and CDR2 FYNNEI. The ends were cut back, 4 bases at V and 4 bases at J, with 10 bases in the middle. The CDR3 bases are TGTGCCAGCAGTGGGGGTAGGGGCACCGGGGAGCTGTTTTTT. As protein: CASSGGRGTGELFF.

This chain links TRBV30 with TRBJ1-1, with a possible D match to TRBD1 (5 bases). CDR3 size: 14 residues. In germline, CDR1 is GTSNPN, CDR2 SVGIG (reference sequence). Deletions cut 3 bases from V and 5 bases from J, with 16 bases between. The CDR3 is CAWSAGLSGTEAFF. CDR3 coding DNA: TGTGCCTGGAGCGCAGGGCTCTCGGGTACTGAAGCTTTCTTT.

This rearrangement joins TRBV29-1 to TRBJ1-5; 7 bases agree with TRBD1. This CDR3 spans 12 amino acids. V trimming: 7 bases; J trimming: 5 bases; junction bases outside the gene matches: 5. The V gene's germline CDR1 is SQVTM and CDR2 ANQGSEA. The CDR3 loop is CSAGQEYQPQHF. The CDR3 DNA reads TGCAGCGCCGGACAGGAATATCAGCCCCAGCATTTT.

J is TRBJ2-5 and V is TRBV2, with 9 positions matching TRBD2. The trim removed 7 bases at V and 5 bases at J, leaving 17 bases unmatched. There are 17 residues in the CDR3. Germline V gene data show CDR1 as SNHLY and CDR2 as FYNNEI. CDR3 region: CASNRSPPLAGVETQYF. CDR3 sequence (DNA): TGTGCCAGCAACCGGTCCCCCCCTTTAGCGGGAGTGGAGACCCAGTACTTC.

The chain recombines TRBV18 with TRBJ1-6; TRBD1 matches 7 bases. CDR3 size: 15 residues. With V trimmed by 0 bases and J by 5 bases, 1 base remained unmatched. Per the germline V gene, CDR1 is KGHSH and CDR2 is LQKENI. The CDR3 DNA is TGTGCCAGCTCACCACCAACAGGGGATAATTCACCCCTCCACTTT. Its translation: CASSPPTGDNSPLHF.

CDR3 amino acids: CASSVGLAGYNEQFF. The CDR3 bases are TGTGCCAGCAGTGTTGGACTAGCGGGATACAATGAGCAGTTCTTC. The rearrangement joins TRBV5-8 to TRBJ2-1, with 12 bases that match TRBD2. CDR3 size: 15 residues. Germline CDR1 is SGHTS and CDR2 is YDEGEE. The V and J ends lost 5 bases and 4 bases, in that order; junction bases with no gene match: 4.

CDR3 nucleotide sequence: TGCGCCAGCAGCCGAGACGGGGGGTGGAATGAGCAGTTCTTC. Encoded protein: CASSRDGGWNEQFF. The chain has TRBV4-1 and TRBJ2-1; 7 nucleotides line up with TRBD2. V gave up 4 bases and J gave up 7 bases; unmatched junction bases: 7. Germline V CDR1 and CDR2: MGHRA, YSYEKL. The CDR3 consists of 14 residues.